A single sample is the source of the 11 T cell receptor beta chains below, sequenced in a study of shared clonotypes between healthy human individuals (dated by TCRdb to about 2020). CD8 naive samples consisted of CD45RO-negative cells that were positively selected for CCR7, yielding a CD45RA+CCR7+ population without TemRA cells. The protocol used for the library was the immunoSEQ multiplex PCR assay. TCRdb took over this immuneACCESS table, retaining in-frame rearrangements with V and J assigned. Such tables are incomplete; in checked studies, under half of the missing clones stem from an unresolved V gene, and the remainder is unexplained. This sample is represented by about 750,000 clones; 90% to 95% of them were singletons. In total, the top ten clones hold around 24% of the sample. The sequencing input was naive CD8+ T cells sorted from blood. Reading the label with the study, this specimen's cell subset or site is: CD45RA+CCR7+. The receptors were gathered from a young man in good health.

This chain links TRBV7-2 with TRBJ2-7; TRBD1 or TRBD2 may be the D gene (6 bases each). The CDR3 totals 14 residues. Germline CDR1 and CDR2: SGHTA and FQGNSA. Trimming removed 5 bases from V and 7 bases from J, with 18 bases in between. This chain's CDR3 is CASSPQGLGGEQYF. The CDR3 DNA reads as TGTGCCAGCAGCCCACAGGGTCTAGGGGGGGAGCAGTACTTC.

As DNA, the CDR3 is TGTGCCAGCACTCTTGTAGGGGGCCCAGATACGCAGTATTTT. Its translation is CASTLVGGPDTQYF. V is TRBV28 and J is TRBJ2-3; 7 nucleotides line up with TRBD1. This CDR3 spans 14 amino acids. The ends lost 7 bases at V and 4 bases at J; junction bases unmatched: 8. Germline V gene sequence: CDR1 MDHEN, CDR2 SYDVKM.

Of note for this clone: A much larger clonotype is one base distant, so this may be a read error. This chain uses TRBV2 with TRBJ2-7; D not certain. CDR3 size: 11 residues. Trimming pared 4 bases from V and 3 bases from J, leaving 4 bases between. Germline CDR1 reads SNHLY; CDR2 reads FYNNEI. The CDR3 coding sequence is TGTGCCAGCAGTGTTAACTACGAGCAGTACTTC. Its protein product is CASSVNYEQYF.

This chain uses TRBV7-9 with TRBJ2-3; D gene unclear. CDR1 SEHNR and CDR2 FQNEAQ come from the germline V gene (reference sequence). This CDR3 spans 16 amino acids. Trimming took 5 bases from V and 0 from J, leaving 15 bases between them. The DNA for the CDR3 is TGTGCCAGCAGCAACCCGGCCAGGAAAAGCACAGATACGCAGTATTTT. This sequence encodes CASSNPARKSTDTQYF.

The V call is TRBV27, the J call TRBJ1-1; D not certain. From germline, CDR1 is MNHEY and CDR2 SMNVEV (reference sequence). There are 16 residues in the CDR3. Trimming left V 6 bases short and J 1 base short, with 18 bases between. The CDR3 sequence: CASSSKFGAGNTEAFF. CDR3 in DNA: TGTGCCAGCAGCTCTAAGTTCGGCGCGGGGAACACTGAAGCTTTCTTT.

The chain combines TRBV19 with TRBJ2-2, with D possibly being TRBD1 or TRBD2 (5 bases each). CDR1 and CDR2 from the germline V gene are LNHDA and SQIVND (reference sequence). The CDR3 spans 13 residues. The V and J ends lost 5 bases and 8 bases respectively, with 12 bases between them. CDR3 in DNA: TGTGCCAGTAGTGGGACGCGTTCGGGGGAGCTGTTTTTT. The encoded protein is CASSGTRSGELFF. The whole variable domain, remainder taken from reference TRBV19 and TRBJ2-2, is DGGITQSPKYLFRKEGQNVTLSCEQNLNHDAMYWYRQDPGQGLRLIYYSQIVNDFQKGDIAEGYSVSREKKESFPLTVTSAQKNPTAFYLCASSGTRSGELFFGEGSRLTVL.

The rearrangement uses TRBV4-3 and TRBJ2-1; D ambiguous. Deletions cut 0 bases from V and 2 bases from J, with 14 bases between. The CDR3 consists of 17 residues. Per the germline V gene, CDR1 is LGHNA and CDR2 is YSLEER. The CDR3 DNA is TGCGCCAGCAGCCAAGAAGTTTACGGATCTCCCTACAATGAGCAGTTCTTC. It is translated as CASSQEVYGSPYNEQFF.

V and J are TRBV11-2 and TRBJ2-3; 7 bases are shared with TRBD2. The CDR3 length is 15 residues. Germline V CDR1 and CDR2: SGHAT, FQNNGV. The J segment lost 0 bases and the V segment lost 6 bases, leaving 6 bases of the junction unmatched. The chain's CDR3 is CASREAGQSTDTQYF. The CDR3 bases are TGTGCCAGCAGGGAAGCGGGGCAAAGCACAGATACGCAGTATTTT.

The rearrangement joins TRBV5-4 to TRBJ2-2; 8 bases match TRBD2. CDR1 SGHNT and CDR2 YYREEE come from the germline V gene (reference sequence). This CDR3 contains 16 residues. Germline trimming cut 2 bases from V and 0 bases from J; bases unmatched to any gene: 3. The CDR3 spells CASSFVAGPNTGELFF. The CDR3 nucleotides read TGTGCCAGCAGCTTTGTAGCGGGACCGAACACCGGGGAGCTGTTTTTT.

The V gene is TRBV29-1, the J gene TRBJ2-7; possible D gene TRBD2, 7 bases. Trimming removed 2 bases at V and 3 bases at J, with 20 bases between. This CDR3 contains 16 residues. The germline V gene has CDR1 SQVTM and CDR2 ANQGSEA. CDR3 loop: CSVEFGWGGGDYEQYF. The CDR3 DNA reads as TGCAGCGTTGAATTTGGGTGGGGCGGGGGCGACTACGAGCAGTACTTC.

The genes are TRBV11-2 and TRBJ2-3; 13 bases are shared with TRBD2. The CDR3 loop spans 17 amino acids. Germline trimming cut 5 bases from V and 2 bases from J; bases unmatched to any gene: 7. The germline CDR1 and CDR2 sequences are SGHAT and FQNNGV. CDR3 amino acids: CASSPRTSGRSTDTQYF. The CDR3 region has the DNA TGTGCCAGCAGCCCGCGGACTAGCGGGAGATCCACAGATACGCAGTATTTT. Full variable domain (missing parts from reference TRBV11-2 and TRBJ2-3): EAGVAQSPRYKIIEKRQSVAFWCNPISGHATLYWYQQILGQGPKLLIQFQNNGVVDDSQLPKDRFSAERLKGVDSTLKIQPAKLEDSAVYLCASSPRTSGRSTDTQYFGPGTRLTVL.